These T cell receptor beta chains were read from a single sample in a study of blood T cell repertoires in COVID-19. TCRdb's table, derived via immunoSEQ multiplex PCR, lists solely in-frame clones and lacks some. This table holds over 250,000 clones, roughly 90% found once. Sequencing used PBMCs or T cells enriched from blood (not recorded which). Receptor source: a woman aged 25 to 39 who had recovered from COVID-19. The CDR3 runs from the conserved cysteine through the conserved F or W. Each record gives: D gene, V gene, clone size, J gene, CDR3 DNA, CDR3 protein. A D gene is named only where the DNA matches it firmly. The size entry is marked missing in some rows and otherwise reads once, few, many or a size class.

>TRBD1|TRBV7-8|once|TRBJ1-1
TGTGCCAGCAGTCTCAGGGGGCGAGACACTGAAGCTTTCTTT
CASSLRGRDTEAFF
>TRBD1|TRBV9|.|TRBJ1-3
TGTGCCAGCAGCGTAGGGGACAGCGGACGAAACACCATATATTTT
CASSVGDSGRNTIYF
>TRBD2|TRBV4-1|.|TRBJ2-5
TGCGCCAGCAGCCTCCTAGCGGGAGGGTACCAAGAGACCCAGTACTTC
CASSLLAGGYQETQYF
>TRBD1|TRBV7-2|once|TRBJ1-1
TGTGCCAGCAGCTTAGGACGGGACAGTGAAGCTTTCTTT
CASSLGRDSEAFF
>.|TRBV21-1|.|TRBJ2-6
TGTGCCAGCAGCAAAGTTGGAAGGACAGGATCTTCTGGGGCCAACGTCCTGACTTTC
CASSKVGRTGSSGANVLTF
>TRBD1|TRBV5-4|.|TRBJ2-5
TGTGCCAGCAGTTTTCCGGGACAGGGGGAAGAGACCCAGTACTTC
CASSFPGQGEETQYF
>.|TRBV7-2|.|TRBJ2-1
TGTGCCAGCAGCTTAGGGAGGGACTCCTACAATGAGCAGTTCTTC
CASSLGRDSYNEQFF
>.|TRBV5-8|.|TRBJ1-5
TGTGCCAGCAGCACCCCGCGGCCCCAGCATTTT
CASSTPRPQHF
>.|TRBV29-1|.|TRBJ2-1
TGCAGCGTTTTAGATTTTTCCCGTCAAGATGAGCAGTTCTTC
CSVLDFSRQDEQFF
>.|TRBV6-6|.|TRBJ2-4
TGTGCCAGCAGTTACCGAGTGGAAAACATTCAGTACTTC
CASSYRVENIQYF
>TRBD1|TRBV28|.|TRBJ1-2
TGTGCCAGCAGAACGGTCGACAGGGGTGGCGGCTACACCTTC
CASRTVDRGGGYTF
>.|TRBV4-3|.|TRBJ2-1
TGCGCCAGCAGCCAAGGTTTCGGTCATCTGGTAGATGAGCAGTTCTTC
CASSQGFGHLVDEQFF
>TRBD1|TRBV29-1|once|TRBJ1-2
TGCAGCTCAGGGGGGCCCAACTATGGCTACACCTTC
CSSGGPNYGYTF
>TRBD2|TRBV25-1|.|TRBJ2-1
TGTGCCAGCAGTCCCCTTAATAGCGGGTGGTCCTACAATGAGCAGTTCTTC
CASSPLNSGWSYNEQFF
>.|TRBV5-5|.|TRBJ2-7
TGTGCCAGCAGCTTGGCGCCTAGCGATGCTTACTACGAGCAGTACTTC
CASSLAPSDAYYEQYF
>.|TRBV21-1|.|TRBJ1-5
TGTGCCAGCAGCAAGAGGGCCAGGCAGATCAGCAATCAGCCCCAGCATTTT
CASSKRARQISNQPQHF
>TRBD1|TRBV9|.|TRBJ1-5
TGTGCCAGCAGCGTACGGGCCCGGGGGACAGGGGAAAATCAGCCCCAGCATTTT
CASSVRARGTGENQPQHF
>TRBD1|TRBV7-3|once|TRBJ2-7
TGTGCCAGCAGCTTAATAAGCGGGACAGGGTCCTACGAGCAGTACTTC
CASSLISGTGSYEQYF
>TRBD1|TRBV19|.|TRBJ1-2
TGTGCCAGTAGTATGGGACAGGCTAACTATGGCTACACCTTC
CASSMGQANYGYTF
>TRBD2|TRBV7-2|once|TRBJ2-1
TGTGCCAGCAGCTTAGTCAGCGGGAGGTCGACAAATGAGCAGTTCTTC
CASSLVSGRSTNEQFF
>TRBD1|TRBV28|.|TRBJ1-6
TGTGCCAGCAGTCCCCTCCGGGACAGGGTTTTTTCACCCCTCCACTTT
CASSPLRDRVFSPLHF
>TRBD2|TRBV18|.|TRBJ2-3
TGTGCCAGCTCACCCGCCTTGACTAGCGACAAACCGGGGGGTACGCAGTATTTT
CASSPALTSDKPGGTQYF
>TRBD1|TRBV10-3|.|TRBJ1-1
TGTGCCATCAGTAGACAGGGGTCTTTGAACACTGAAGCTTTCTTT
CAISRQGSLNTEAFF
>.|TRBV11-2|.|TRBJ2-5
TGTGCCACAACTAGCTACCAAGAGACCCAGTACTTC
CATTSYQETQYF
>.|TRBV7-9|once|TRBJ2-3
TGTGCCAGCAGCCCCCACCTTTTGATCCAGGGCCCCGATACGCAGTATTTT
CASSPHLLIQGPDTQYF
>TRBD1|TRBV5-1|.|TRBJ1-3
TGCGCCAGCAGCTTTAATTCCGGGACAGGGACTGGAAACACCATATATTTT
CASSFNSGTGTGNTIYF
>.|TRBV11-1|.|TRBJ1-1
TGTGCCAGCAGTCTCGCCGGGGGGAGAGGAACTGAAGCTTTCTTT
CASSLAGGRGTEAFF
>.|TRBV27|.|TRBJ1-5
TGTGCCAGTTCATTTTCTGAGAATCAGCCCCAGCATTTT
CASSFSENQPQHF
>TRBD1|TRBV27|.|TRBJ1-1
TGTGCCAGCAGTTTAGCCTCCAGGGGGATTACTGAAGCTTTCTTT
CASSLASRGITEAFF
>TRBD1|TRBV4-1|.|TRBJ1-4
TGCGCCAGCAGCCGAATCCCTGGGACAGGGGATGGAAAACTGTTTTTT
CASSRIPGTGDGKLFF
>.|TRBV7-9|few|TRBJ2-3
TGTGCCAGCAGCTTAGGCGGGATCACAGATACGCAGTATTTT
CASSLGGITDTQYF
>TRBD1|TRBV4-2|.|TRBJ1-3
TGTGCCAGCAGCCAAGAGCGGACAGGTTTCTCTGGAAACACCATATATTTT
CASSQERTGFSGNTIYF